This record covers a single TCR beta chain. The data derive from a study of cytomegalovirus exposure and HLA in healthy donors. PCR involved 60 Vbeta and 13 Jbeta primers. Libraries were prepared by immunoSEQ multiplex PCR; TCRdb keeps only in-frame clonotypes and omits some of them. The sample has some 97,000 clones, around 82% seen once. CDR3 length: 15 amino acids. The V and J ends lost 3 bases and 1 base, in that order; junction bases with no gene match: 4. Germline CDR1 is MNHEY and CDR2 is SVGAGI. The chain has TRBV6-5 and TRBJ2-3; the match to TRBD2 covers 7 bases. This clonotype was sampled from a woman between 50 and 59 years old in good health and CMV-seropositive. Sequencing was carried out using PBMCs. The CDR3 here is CASSYGRGGTDTQYF. CDR3 nucleotides: TGTGCCAGCAGTTATGGACGGGGGGGCACAGATACGCAGTATTTT.